This paragraph covers one T cell receptor beta chain sequence. As yet, its antigen is unknown. The data were produced by immunoSEQ multiplex PCR, yet TCRdb's version contains in-frame clones alone and is incomplete. This table holds more than 95,000 clones, around 89% found once. The sample originates from a study of T cell responses to AZD1222 COVID-19 vaccine. Study results and caveats: The study reported that nearly half of spike-specific TCRs target unmutated variant regions. Regions 160-218 and 743-854 held dominance among vaccine-associated CD4 TCRs, which spanned spike.

V gave up 11 bases and J gave up 0 bases, with 11 bases separating them. The CDR3 sequence is 13 residues long. The TCR sequence derives from an adult in good health. The V and J genes are TRBV12-3 or TRBV12-4 and TRBJ1-3; D may be TRBD1 (5 bases). Sequencing used peripheral blood, obtained on day 0 of AZD1222 vaccination. This chain's CDR3 is CARRGTSGNTIYF. In DNA, the CDR3 is TGTGCCCGACGAGGGACCTCTGGAAACACCATATATTTT.